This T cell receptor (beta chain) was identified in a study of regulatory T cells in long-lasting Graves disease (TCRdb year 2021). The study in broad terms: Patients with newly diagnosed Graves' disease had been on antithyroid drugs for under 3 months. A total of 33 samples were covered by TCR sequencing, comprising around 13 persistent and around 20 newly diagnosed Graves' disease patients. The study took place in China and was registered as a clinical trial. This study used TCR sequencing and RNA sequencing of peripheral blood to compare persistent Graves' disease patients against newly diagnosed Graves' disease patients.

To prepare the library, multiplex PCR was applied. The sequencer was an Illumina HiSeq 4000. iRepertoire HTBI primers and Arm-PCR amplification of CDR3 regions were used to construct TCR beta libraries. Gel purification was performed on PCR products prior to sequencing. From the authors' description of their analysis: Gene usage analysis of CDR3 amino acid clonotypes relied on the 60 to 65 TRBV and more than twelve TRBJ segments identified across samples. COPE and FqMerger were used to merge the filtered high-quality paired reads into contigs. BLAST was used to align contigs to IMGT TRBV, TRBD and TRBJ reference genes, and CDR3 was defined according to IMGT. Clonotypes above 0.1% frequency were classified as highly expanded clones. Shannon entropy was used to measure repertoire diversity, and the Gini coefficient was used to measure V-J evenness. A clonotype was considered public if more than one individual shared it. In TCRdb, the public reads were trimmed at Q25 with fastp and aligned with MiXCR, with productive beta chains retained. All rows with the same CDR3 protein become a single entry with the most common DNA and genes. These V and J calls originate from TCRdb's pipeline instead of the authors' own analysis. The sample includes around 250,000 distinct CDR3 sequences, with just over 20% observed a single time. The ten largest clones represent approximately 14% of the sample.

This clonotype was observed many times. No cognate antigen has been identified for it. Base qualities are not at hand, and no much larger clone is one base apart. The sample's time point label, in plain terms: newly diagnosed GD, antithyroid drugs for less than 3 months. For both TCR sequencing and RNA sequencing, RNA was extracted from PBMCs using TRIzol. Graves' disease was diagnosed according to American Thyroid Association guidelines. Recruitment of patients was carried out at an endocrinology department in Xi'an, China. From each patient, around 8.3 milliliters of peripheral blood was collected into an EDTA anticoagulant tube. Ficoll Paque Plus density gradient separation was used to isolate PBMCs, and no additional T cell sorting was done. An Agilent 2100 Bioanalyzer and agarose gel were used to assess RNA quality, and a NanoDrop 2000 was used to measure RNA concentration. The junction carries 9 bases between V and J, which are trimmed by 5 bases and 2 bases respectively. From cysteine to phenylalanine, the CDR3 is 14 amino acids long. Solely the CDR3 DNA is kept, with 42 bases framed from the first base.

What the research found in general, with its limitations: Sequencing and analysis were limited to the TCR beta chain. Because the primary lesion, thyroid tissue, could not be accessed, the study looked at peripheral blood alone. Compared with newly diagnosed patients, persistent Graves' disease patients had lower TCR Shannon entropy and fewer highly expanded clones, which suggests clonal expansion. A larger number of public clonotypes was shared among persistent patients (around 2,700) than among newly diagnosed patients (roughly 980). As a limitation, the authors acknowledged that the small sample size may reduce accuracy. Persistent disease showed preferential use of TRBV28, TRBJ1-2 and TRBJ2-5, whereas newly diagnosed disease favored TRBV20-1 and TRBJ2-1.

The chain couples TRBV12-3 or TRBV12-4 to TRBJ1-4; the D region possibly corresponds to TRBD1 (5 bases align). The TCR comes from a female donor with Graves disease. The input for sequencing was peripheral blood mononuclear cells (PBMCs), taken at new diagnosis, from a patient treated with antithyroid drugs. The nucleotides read TGTGCCAGCAGTCCACAGGCCACTAATGAAAAACTGTTTTTT. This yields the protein CASSPQATNEKLFF.